One and the same sample provided the 22 T cell receptor beta chains below, sequenced in a study of CD8+ T cells in alopecia areata. Reverse transcribed after extraction, RNA yielded cDNA as the sequencing template. The assay was immunoSEQ multiplex PCR, and TCRdb's table has in-frame clones only and misses some. The profile covers under 4,500 clones, none occurring a single time. The pooled cutaneous lymph node cells were sorted using several markers (CD4, CD8alpha, NKG2D, NKG2ACE and others). The source material was CD8+ T cells sorted from a lymph node. All receptors come from a C3H/HeJ mouse with alopecia areata. The MHC haplotype of this mouse line is H2-k.

This clone was recorded at least ten times. Genes and germline come from the mouse. Read data end 4 residues before the CDR3 end; the end is taken from the germline J gene. This rearrangement joins TRBV31 to TRBJ2-1, with D possibly TRBD1 on 5 matching bases. This CDR3 is built from 12 residues. The V gene's germline CDR1 is GKSSPN and CDR2 SITVG. The DNA read from the CDR3 is TGTGCCTGGAAGGGGAACGGGGCT. This gives the protein CAWKGNGA. The whole CDR3 sequence reads CAWKGNGAEQFF.

Many counts were recorded for this clone. Gene names and germline refer to mouse. The CDR3 DNA, read in part, is TGTGCCAGCGGTGAGGGGGGGGAGGAT. This codes for CASGEGGED. In full, the CDR3 reads CASGEGGEDEQYF. The chain combines TRBV13-2 with TRBJ2-7; 7 nucleotides line up with TRBD2. Read coverage stops 4 residues before the CDR3 terminus; the germline J gene supplies the remainder. CDR1 is NNHNN and CDR2 is SYGAGS in the germline V gene (reference sequence). The CDR3 spans 13 residues.

This clone was seen repeatedly, ten times or more. All gene names here are mouse names. The read stops 4 residues short of the end of the CDR3; the missing end is completed from the germline J gene. J is TRBJ2-7 and V is TRBV5, with TRBD1 matching 7 bases. The trim removed 4 bases at V and 0 bases at J, leaving 3 bases unmatched. Germline V gene data show CDR1 as LGHNA and CDR2 as YNLKQL (reference sequence). The CDR3 has 14 residues. CDR3 protein: CASSPGQDSYEQYF. The sequenced CDR3 bases are TGTGCCAGCAGCCCCGGACAGGACTCCTAT.

This clone has a handful of counts. Gene names are mouse gene names. The sequenced fragment ends 4 residues before the CDR3 boundary, so the rest is inferred from the germline J gene. The chain employs TRBV19 and TRBJ2-5, with D possibly TRBD2 on 6 matching bases. With 2 bases removed from V and 2 bases from J, the gap between germline ends came to 12 bases. The CDR3 consists of 15 residues. Germline V lookup: CDR1 FNHDT, CDR2 SITEND (reference sequence). The CDR3 DNA, read in part, is TGTGCCAGCAGTATCTCGGGGGGACGCCAAGAC. Protein product: CASSISGGRQD. The whole CDR3 is CASSISGGRQDTQYF.

This clone ranks as medium-sized. Genes here carry mouse names. The sequence runs out 4 residues before the end of the CDR3; the remainder is reconstructed from the germline J gene. The chain is built from TRBV13-1 and TRBJ2-7; 7 bases are shared with TRBD1. The CDR3 runs to 13 residues. CDR1 is NSHNY, CDR2 SYGAGN, per germline. CDR3 residues: CASSSGTEYEQYF. CDR3 DNA, as far as it was read: TGTGCCAGCAGTTCCGGGACAGAATAT.

This clone is classed as large. Mouse gene names apply. The CDR3 goes on 4 residues after the read ends, and that part is filled in from the germline J gene. This sequence joins TRBV17 and TRBJ2-3; unclear D gene. The V end was cut by 3 bases, the J end by 0 bases, with 10 bases between. Germline V gene data show CDR1 as MNHDT and CDR2 as YYDKIL. The CDR3 is 15 residues long. The CDR3 region is CASSSRQDSAETLYF. The CDR3 bases that were read are TGTGCTAGCAGTAGTCGCCAGGATAGTGCAGAA.

In this sample, this clone turned up many times. Gene names follow the mouse nomenclature. The CDR3 extends 4 residues past the end of the read, so its final part is completed from the germline J gene. The rearrangement uses TRBV19 and TRBJ2-7; D not resolved. V lost 4 bases and J lost 0, with 5 bases in between. The CDR3 totals 12 residues. The V gene's germline CDR1 is FNHDT and CDR2 SITEND (reference sequence). CDR3 in amino acids: CASSYSSYEQYF. The part of the CDR3 DNA that was read is TGTGCCAGCAGTTACAGCTCCTAT.

This clone is categorized as medium-sized. Gene names are the mouse ones. The CDR3 end is not reached by the read, which stops 4 residues before it; the germline J gene fills it in. The chain carries TRBV13-1 and TRBJ2-3; 9 bases are shared with TRBD2. The trim removed 0 bases at V and 3 bases at J, leaving 2 bases unmatched. This CDR3 has 15 amino acids. Germline CDR1 and CDR2: NSHNY and SYGAGN. The CDR3 region is CASSDGWGGAETLYF. Incomplete CDR3 DNA: TGTGCCAGCAGTGATGGTTGGGGGGGCGCAGAA.

In this sample, this clone turned up many times. Gene labels here are mouse ones. Coverage ceases 4 residues before the CDR3 finishes, and the germline J gene fills in the end. This rearrangement joins TRBV19 to TRBJ2-4; TRBD1 might be the D (6 bases). Germline loops: CDR1 FNHDT, CDR2 SITEND (reference sequence). The CDR3 covers 13 residues. This CDR3 reads CASRSGTKNTLYF. The DNA read from the CDR3 is TGTGCCAGCAGATCCGGGACAAAAAAC.

This clone was found many times. Mouse germline and gene names are used. The CDR3 extends 3 residues past the end of the read, so its final part is completed from the germline J gene. The chain carries TRBV31 and TRBJ1-6; 10 nucleotides match TRBD1. TRBJ1-6 is marked as an open reading frame, function uncertain. This CDR3 region has 16 residues. Germline V gene data show CDR1 as GKSSPN and CDR2 as SITVG. Trimming removed 0 bases from V and 3 bases from J; junction bases left unmatched: 2. CDR3 loop: CAWSLGTGDYNSPLYF. The part of the CDR3 DNA that was read is TGTGCCTGGAGTCTGGGGACAGGGGACTATAATTCGCCC.

This clone was seen at least ten times. Gene names refer to mouse genes. The CDR3 goes on 4 residues after the read ends, and that part is filled in from the germline J gene. The chain couples TRBV13-3 to TRBJ2-5, with D hard to call. Germline-derived CDR1 and CDR2 are NNHDY and SYVADS. The CDR3 covers 13 residues. The V gene lost 3 bases and the J gene lost 0 bases, with 5 bases spanning the gap. The chain's CDR3 is CASSGTNQDTQYF. CDR3 DNA, as far as it was read: TGTGCCAGCAGTGGTACTAACCAAGAC. The entire variable domain, with the rest obtained from reference TRBV13-3 and TRBJ2-5, is as follows: EAAVTQSPRSKVAVTGGKVTLSCHQTNNHDYMYWYRQDTGHGLRLIHYSYVADSTEKGDIPDGYKASRPSQENFSLILELASLSQTAVYFCASSGTNQDTQYFGPGTRLLVL.

The table lists this clone with many counts. Gene names refer to mouse genes. The read gets to within 4 residues of the CDR3 end, and the germline J gene fills in the rest. The sample carries other DNA sequences with the same CDR3. The chain combines TRBV13-3 with TRBJ2-7; tentatively, D is TRBD1 (6 bases). The CDR3 is 11 amino acids. The germline V gene has CDR1 NNHDY and CDR2 SYVADS. This CDR3 reads CASSGQYEQYF. The CDR3 DNA, read in part, is TGTGCCAGCAGCGGACAGTAT.

The table lists this clone with many counts. Mouse gene names apply. From the germline J gene comes the end of the CDR3, since the read stops 4 residues before it. The chain couples TRBV13-3 to TRBJ1-1, with 8 bases fitting TRBD1. CDR3 length: 13 residues. From germline, CDR1 is NNHDY and CDR2 SYVADS. Incomplete CDR3 DNA: TGTGCCAGCAGTGATCCGGGACAGGCA. Residues: CASSDPGQA. The entire CDR3 sequence reads CASSDPGQAEVFF.

This clone was seen ten or more times. Gene names and germline match the mouse. CDR3 sequence: CASSDPDWGYEQYF. Incomplete CDR3 DNA: TGTGCCAGCAGTGATCCGGACTGGGGGTAT. This chain links TRBV13-3 with TRBJ2-7; 10 bases fit TRBD2. The missing CDR3 end, 4 residues past where the read stops, is filled in from the germline J gene. The V gene's germline CDR1 is NNHDY and CDR2 SYVADS. The CDR3 sequence is 14 residues long.

This clone came up many times. The listed genes are named as in mouse. The read finishes 4 residues shy of the CDR3 end, and the germline J gene is used to complete it. V gene TRBV13-2 combines with J gene TRBJ2-1; D ambiguous. The CDR3 is made up of 13 amino acids. Per germline, CDR1 NNHNN and CDR2 SYGAGS (reference sequence). V lost 5 bases and J lost 1, with 7 bases in between. The CDR3 is CASGTKNYAEQFF. The DNA read from the CDR3 is TGTGCCAGCGGGACAAAAAACTATGCT.

Details on this clone: Gene and germline names: mouse. Coverage ceases 4 residues before the CDR3 finishes, and the germline J gene fills in the end. The V call is TRBV4, the J call TRBJ2-2; D is undetermined. CDR3 size: 12 residues. CDR1 and CDR2 from the germline V gene are LGHDT and YNNKQL (reference sequence). The CDR3 here is CASSQRVGQLYF. The covered CDR3 bases are TGTGCCAGCAGCCAGAGGGTCGGG. The variable domain in full, with the rest retrieved from reference TRBV4 and TRBJ2-2, is ETAVFQTPNYHVTQVGNEVSFNCKQTLGHDTMYWYKQDSKKLLKIMFSYNNKQLIVNETVPRRFSPQSSDKAHLNLRIKSVEPEDSAVYLCASSQRVGQLYFGEGSKLTVL.

By sample share, this clone is medium-sized (0.01 to 0.1%). Gene names and germline match the mouse. The missing CDR3 end, 4 residues past where the read stops, is filled in from the germline J gene. This sequence joins TRBV19 and TRBJ2-7, with D possibly TRBD1 on 6 matching bases. The CDR3 length is 12 residues. The V gene's germline CDR1 is FNHDT and CDR2 SITEND (reference sequence). With 6 bases removed from V and 0 bases from J, the gap between germline ends came to 7 bases. The DNA read from the CDR3 is TGTGCCAGCACAGGGGACTCCTAT. This gives the protein CASTGDSY. The complete CDR3 sequence is CASTGDSYEQYF.

This clone has at least ten counts. Mouse germline and gene names are used. The CDR3 end lies 4 residues beyond the end of the read and is filled in from the germline J gene. This chain links TRBV13-1 with TRBJ2-5; 7 bases map to TRBD2. The CDR3 has 15 residues. Trimming took 0 bases from V and 1 from J; bases not matched to a gene: 2. Germline-derived CDR1 and CDR2 are NSHNY and SYGAGN. The sequenced part of the CDR3 DNA is TGTGCCAGCAGTGATGCCGGGGGGGACCAAGAC. This encodes CASSDAGGDQD. The CDR3 in full is CASSDAGGDQDTQYF.

This clone is termed medium-sized. The germline and genes are mouse ones. The CDR3: CASGGQHYAEQFF. The CDR3 DNA, read in part, is TGTGCCAGCGGTGGACAGCACTATGCT. The chain has TRBV13-2 and TRBJ2-1; TRBD1 might be the D (5 bases). The read terminates 4 residues before the CDR3 end, so the remaining end is supplied by the germline J gene. The V gene lost 3 bases and the J gene lost 2 bases, with 6 bases spanning the gap. CDR1 and CDR2 (germline): NNHNN, SYGAGS (reference sequence). The CDR3 covers 13 residues.

This clone was picked up many times. Mouse germline and gene names are used. The DNA ends 4 residues before the CDR3 does, and the rest of the CDR3 is filled in from the germline J gene. This chain uses TRBV13-1 with TRBJ2-2; TRBD2 matches 14 bases. In germline, CDR1 is NSHNY, CDR2 SYGAGN. The CDR3 length is 17 residues. V lost 5 bases, J lost 0 bases, and 3 bases stayed unmatched. The CDR3: CASRRDWGGANTGQLYF. The covered CDR3 bases are TGTGCCAGCAGGAGGGACTGGGGGGGCGCAAACACCGGG.

Many counts were recorded for this clone. The gene names given are mouse names. The observed sequence ends 4 residues before the CDR3 terminus, with the missing tail filled in from the germline J gene. V is TRBV13-1 and J is TRBJ1-1, with D maybe TRBD1 (6 bases). The germline CDR1 and CDR2 sequences are NSHNY and SYGAGN. The CDR3 extends over 14 amino acids. The V and J ends lost 2 bases and 1 base respectively, with 9 bases between them. The CDR3 protein is CASSERGGNTEVFF. CDR3 DNA (partial): TGTGCCAGCAGTGAAAGGGGGGGAAACACA.

This clone was detected many times. The gene names given are mouse names. The DNA ends 4 residues before the CDR3 does, and the rest of the CDR3 is filled in from the germline J gene. The genes are TRBV1 and TRBJ2-4; 10 nucleotides agree with TRBD1. CDR1 is NSQYPW and CDR2 is LRSPGD in the germline V gene (reference sequence). J lost 3 bases, V lost 8 bases, and 5 bases had no gene match. The CDR3 covers 14 residues. The CDR3 bases that were read are TGCACCTGCGCGACAGGGGGCGGACAAAAC. Its translation is CTCATGGGQN. The whole CDR3 protein is CTCATGGGQNTLYF.